Listed below are T cell receptor beta chains from one sample, sequenced in a study of OX40 agonist ivuxolimab in advanced cancers. Clones were sequenced by immunoSEQ multiplex PCR, and TCRdb holds only the in-frame ones, with some missing. The sample yields about 98,000 clones, more than 85% seen once. The sample in question was CD4+ or CD8+ T cells sorted from blood, obtained in a trial of the OX40 agonist ivuxolimab. These receptors all stem from an adult with an advanced solid tumor such as melanoma, head and neck, liver or kidney cancer. CDR3s leave out the opening cysteine and the closing phenylalanine or tryptophan.

CDR3: ASSLDAQGTQPQH; V: TRBV5-4
CDR3: ASSSTVSSYNSPLH; V: TRBV7-9
CDR3: ASSSVGANTGELF; V: TRBV5-5
CDR3: ASSFQGSITDTQY; V: TRBV7-9
CDR3: ASSLSGQGDEKLF; V: TRBV5-1
CDR3: ASSRTHGEKLF; V: TRBV7-7
CDR3: ASSQDIPYGYT; V: TRBV4-1
CDR3: AWRLQGSGSEAF; V: TRBV30
CDR3: ASSLFSGNQPQH; V: TRBV11-2
CDR3: ASSQNGVGYT; V: TRBV5-6
CDR3: ASSLSGRATGELF; V: TRBV5-1
CDR3: ASSPAGGTNEKLF; V: TRBV5-4
CDR3: ASSLRVTGELF; V: TRBV6-6
CDR3: ASSPQTSSGLYNEQF; V: TRBV5-8
CDR3: ASSLGTGWAEQF; V: TRBV5-1
CDR3: ASSYSAGTRDTQY; V: TRBV6-5
CDR3: ASSIAFGSHGEAF; V: TRBV19
CDR3: ASSFGLSVLSYNEQF; V: TRBV28
CDR3: AWSVRQGWRTEAF; V: TRBV30
CDR3: ASSPGQENTEAF; V: TRBV9
CDR3: ASSLGGRRGAQETQY; V: TRBV11-2
CDR3: AIRSRGNSPLH; V: TRBV10-3
CDR3: ASSGSAGLGETQY; V: TRBV9
CDR3: SAAVQRGNEQF; V: TRBV29-1
CDR3: ASSPGGGGNQPQH; V: TRBV19
CDR3: ASSQNRGTEAF; V: TRBV14
CDR3: ASSLGPTMANYGYT; V: TRBV5-5
CDR3: AVGTGGIPGNTIY; V: TRBV10-3
CDR3: ASSSRGYSNQPQH; V: TRBV6-5
CDR3: ASSQDLTEVSQY; V: TRBV4-2
CDR3: ASSFEGETQY; V: TRBV5-1
CDR3: ASSRGTSGSDTEQF; V: TRBV5-8
CDR3: ASSEQLRGPPQH; V: TRBV2
CDR3: ASSVAGLAGVQETQY; V: TRBV9
CDR3: ASSVGLVFTGELF; V: TRBV9